The next 9 T cell receptor beta chains were all read from a single sample in a study of neurological immune-mediated disorders. Each CDR3 protein is one row after TCRdb ran MiXCR on the 5' RACE reads. The sample has more than 50,000 distinct CDR3 sequences, about 4% seen once. The specimen sequenced was PBMCs. These receptors all stem from a woman aged 50 to 65 with multiple sclerosis.

This clonotype was picked up many times. The genes are TRBV5-1 and TRBJ1-5; D is ambiguous. This CDR3 spans 15 amino acids. Per germline, CDR1 SGHRS and CDR2 YFSETQ. The V end lost 0 bases, the J end lost 0 bases, and 7 bases lay between the germline ends. CDR3 sequence: CASSLAPFSNQPQHF. As DNA, the CDR3 is TGCGCCAGCAGCTTGGCCCCATTTAGCAATCAGCCCCAGCATTTT.

At least ten counts were recorded for this clonotype. The chain carries TRBV5-6 and TRBJ1-1, with D possibly being TRBD1 (6 bases). CDR1 is SGHDT and CDR2 is YYEEEE in the germline V gene. The CDR3 has 16 residues. Trimming left V 0 bases short and J 1 base short, with 13 bases between. CDR3 sequence: CASSLALTGENTEAFF. The CDR3 coding sequence is TGTGCCAGCAGCTTGGCCCTGACAGGAGAGAACACTGAAGCTTTCTTT.

The table lists this clonotype with many counts. The V gene is TRBV12-3 or TRBV12-4, the J gene TRBJ2-3; D may be TRBD2 (6 bases). The CDR3 has 12 amino acids. V was pared by 10 bases and J by 9 bases, with 17 bases between. In DNA, the CDR3 is TGTGCCACCAACCCTTTTGGGAGGACGCAGTATTTT. The encoded protein is CATNPFGRTQYF.

The sample holds many counts of this clonotype. The chain has TRBV5-6 and TRBJ1-5; a weak D match, TRBD1 (5 bases). V was clipped by 5 bases and J by 5 bases, with 17 bases between them. Germline V gives CDR1 SGHDT, CDR2 YYEEEE. This CDR3 contains 15 residues. CDR3 loop: CASSRGRGEHQPQHF. The CDR3 DNA is TGTGCCAGCAGTAGGGGTCGGGGGGAGCATCAGCCCCAGCATTTT.

This clonotype was seen ten or more times. The chain recombines TRBV5-1 with TRBJ1-1, with 7 bases identical to TRBD1. The V gene's germline CDR1 is SGHRS and CDR2 YFSETQ. The CDR3 runs to 15 residues. V shed 3 bases, J shed 6 bases, and the junction held 11 bases outside the gene matches. The CDR3 reads CASSSLTGMSAEAFF. The CDR3 DNA follows: TGCGCCAGCAGCTCCCTGACAGGGATGTCGGCTGAAGCTTTCTTT.

In its sample, this clonotype was seen many times. The chain combines TRBV12-3 or TRBV12-4 with TRBJ1-1, with D unclear. Between the trimmed V and J ends, which lost 0 bases and 4 bases, there was a span of 9 bases. The CDR3 consists of 14 residues. CDR3 amino acids: CASSLARRLTEAFF. CDR3 coding DNA: TGTGCCAGCAGTTTAGCTCGGAGGCTCACTGAAGCTTTCTTT.

About this clonotype itself: The junction differs from germline at one of its ends, possibly a read error. V is TRBV12-3 or TRBV12-4 and J is TRBJ1-6; D remains unclear. The CDR3 spans 12 residues. As DNA, the CDR3 is TGTGCCAGTAATAGGGCGGATTCACCCCTCAACTTT. This gives the protein CASNRADSPLNF.

The sample holds many counts of this clonotype. This chain uses TRBV29-1 with TRBJ2-7, with D possibly being TRBD2 (5 bases). This CDR3 spans 15 amino acids. Trimming took off 0 bases at V and 0 bases at J, with 12 bases between the two ends. Germline-derived CDR1 and CDR2 are SQVTM and ANQGSEA. CDR3 nucleotides: TGCAGCGTTGAAGAGCCCGGGATAAGCTCCTACGAGCAGTACTTC. It encodes CSVEEPGISSYEQYF.

This clonotype has a count of ten or more. The chain recombines TRBV5-1 with TRBJ2-5, with a weak D call TRBD2 (5 bases). Per the germline V gene, CDR1 is SGHRS and CDR2 is YFSETQ. V was clipped by 5 bases and J by 2 bases, with 13 bases between them. The CDR3 spans 14 residues. The CDR3 bases are TGCGCCAGCAGGGAACGGACGGGACAAGAGACCCAGTACTTC. Translating it yields CASRERTGQETQYF.